This entry lists 16 T cell receptor beta chains sequenced from one sample in a study of T cell responses to AZD1222 COVID-19 vaccine. Clones were sequenced by immunoSEQ multiplex PCR, and TCRdb holds only the in-frame ones, with some missing. The table shows 150,000 or so clones, with roughly nine tenths occurring only once. This specimen consisted of peripheral blood, obtained on day 0 of AZD1222 vaccination. Receptors originate from an adult in good health.

The chain carries TRBV19 and TRBJ2-1; 7 nucleotides agree with TRBD1. The ends lost 6 bases at V and 9 bases at J; junction bases unmatched: 14. The CDR3 consists of 15 residues. From germline, CDR1 is LNHDA and CDR2 SQIVND (reference sequence). The CDR3 coding sequence is TGTGCCAGTAGCAAGGGACAGTTAAGTTGGTCTGAGCAGTTCTTC. Translating gives CASSKGQLSWSEQFF.

The chain uses TRBV9 and TRBJ2-2, with 12 nucleotides matching TRBD2. CDR3 length equals 19 residues. Germline V gene data show CDR1 as SGDLS and CDR2 as YYNGEE. V was clipped by 4 bases and J by 5 bases; unmatched bases: 15. As DNA, the CDR3 is TGTGCCAGCAGCCCGTCCGGACTAGCGGGGACCCCGGGGACCGGGGAGCTGTTTTTT. Its translation: CASSPSGLAGTPGTGELFF.

The chain couples TRBV5-1 to TRBJ1-1; a possible D gene is TRBD1 (5 bases). CDR3 length: 13 residues. With 6 bases removed from V and 1 base from J, the gap between germline ends came to 10 bases. Germline-derived CDR1 and CDR2 are SGHRS and YFSETQ. The CDR3, as DNA: TGCGCCAGCATTGGTAGGGGGAACACTGAAGCTTTCTTT. This codes for CASIGRGNTEAFF.

This clone was counted a few times. This chain joins TRBV28 and TRBJ1-1; D is perhaps TRBD1 (5 bases). This CDR3 is built from 16 residues. Germline-derived CDR1 and CDR2 are MDHEN and SYDVKM. V was pared by 3 bases and J by 1 base, with 15 bases between. The CDR3 reads CASSFPGLGRNTEAFF. CDR3 DNA sequence: TGTGCCAGCAGTTTCCCCGGGTTGGGACGGAACACTGAAGCTTTCTTT.

This clone was seen just once. The chain combines TRBV27 with TRBJ2-7, with D unresolved. CDR1 and CDR2 (germline): MNHEY, SMNVEV (reference sequence). The CDR3 loop spans 13 amino acids. V lost 0 bases and J 6 bases, leaving 9 bases between the germline ends. The chain's CDR3 is CASSLSGSAEQYF. In nucleotides, the CDR3 is TGTGCCAGCAGTTTATCGGGTTCCGCCGAGCAGTACTTC.

The V and J genes are TRBV6-5 and TRBJ1-2; a possible D gene is TRBD1 (6 bases). Trimming cost V 2 bases and J 6 bases, with 16 bases left between them. The germline CDR1 and CDR2 sequences are MNHEY and SVGAGI. The CDR3 is 15 residues long. In DNA form, the CDR3 reads TGTGCCAGCAGTTACGACCCTACAGGGAAGGATGGCTACACCTTC. Translation: CASSYDPTGKDGYTF.

The chain couples TRBV28 to TRBJ1-2; the D gene is possibly TRBD1 (6 bases). Germline V gene lookup returns CDR1 MDHEN and CDR2 SYDVKM. CDR3 length: 16 amino acids. The V end was cut by 6 bases, the J end by 7 bases, with 24 bases between. The CDR3 nucleotides are TGTGCCAGCAGACCCGGCGGGGGCGCCGGGATTTTTGGCTACACCTTC. Its protein product is CASRPGGGAGIFGYTF.

With regard to this clone: At the DNA level, this CDR3 is encoded by other sequences in the same sample as well. The V call is TRBV27, the J call TRBJ2-7; D gene ambiguous. The V and J ends lost 4 bases and 1 base respectively, with 2 bases between them. The CDR3 runs 11 residues. CDR1 MNHEY and CDR2 SMNVEV come from the germline V gene (reference sequence). The CDR3 reads CASSSSYEQYF. The CDR3 region has the DNA TGTGCCAGCAGTTCGTCCTACGAGCAGTACTTC.

In its sample, this clone was seen a few times. The chain employs TRBV12-5 and TRBJ2-5; TRBD1 matches 7 bases. Losses at the gene ends were 4 bases for V and 5 bases for J; bases not matched to a gene: 7. The CDR3 loop spans 14 amino acids. CDR1 and CDR2 from the germline V gene are LGHNT and FRNRAP. The DNA of the CDR3 is TGTGCTAGTGGTTCCGACAGGGTTGGGGAGACCCAGTACTTC. It is translated as CASGSDRVGETQYF.

V usage is TRBV20-1 and J usage is TRBJ2-7; maybe TRBD1 (6 bases). CDR3 length: 11 amino acids. V was pared by 6 bases and J by 5 bases, with 11 bases between. Germline V gene data show CDR1 as DFQATT and CDR2 as SNEGSKA (reference sequence). CDR3 region: CSARKGDEQYF. CDR3 nucleotides: TGCAGTGCAAGAAAGGGGGACGAGCAGTACTTC.

The chain links TRBV5-6 to TRBJ2-1; 7 bases line up with TRBD1. The CDR3 extends over 16 amino acids. Germline loops: CDR1 SGHDT, CDR2 YYEEEE. V lost 2 bases to trimming and J lost 2 bases; unmatched junction nucleotides: 7. CDR3 bases: TGTGCCAGCAGCTTATTCGAGGGGGCGGCCTACAATGAGCAGTTCTTC. It translates to CASSLFEGAAYNEQFF.

A single count supports this clone. CDR3 protein: CASSPIRLAGVYTDTQYF. The CDR3 DNA follows: TGTGCCAGCAGTCCCATCCGCCTAGCGGGGGTATACACAGATACGCAGTATTTT. The genes are TRBV27 and TRBJ2-3; 10 nucleotides line up with TRBD2. CDR1 and CDR2 (germline): MNHEY, SMNVEV (reference sequence). The CDR3 has 18 residues. The trim removed 5 bases at V and 2 bases at J, leaving 13 bases unmatched.

The rearrangement joins TRBV18 to TRBJ2-1; TRBD1 might be the D (5 bases). The V and J ends lost 1 base and 9 bases respectively, with 13 bases between them. Germline V CDR1 and CDR2: KGHSH, LQKENI. The CDR3 has 14 residues. In DNA, the CDR3 is TGTGCCAGCTCACCACTTGAAGGGGAAGGTGAGCAGTTCTTC. Amino acids: CASSPLEGEGEQFF.

The V call is TRBV5-8, the J call TRBJ2-1; 9 positions match TRBD1. CDR1 and CDR2 from the germline V gene are SGHTS and YDEGEE. This CDR3 contains 14 residues. The J segment lost 7 bases and the V segment lost 3 bases, leaving 5 bases of the junction unmatched. In DNA form, the CDR3 reads TGTGCCAGCAGCTCGGACAGGGGCCGAAATGAGCAGTTCTTC. As protein: CASSSDRGRNEQFF. Drawing the rest from reference TRBV5-8 and TRBJ2-1, the complete variable domain is EAGVTQSPTHLIKTRGQQATLRCSPISGHTSVYWYQQALGLGLQFLLWYDEGEERNRGNFPPRFSGRQFPNYSSELNVNALELEDSALYLCASSSDRGRNEQFFGPGTRLTVL.

The CDR3 region is CAISESLGREKEKLFF. In DNA, the CDR3 is TGTGCCATCAGTGAGTCGTTGGGCAGGGAAAAAGAAAAACTGTTTTTT. This chain uses TRBV10-3 with TRBJ1-4, with D tentatively TRBD1 (5 bases). Trimming took 0 bases from V and 8 from J, leaving 16 bases between them. In germline, CDR1 is ENHRY, CDR2 SYGVKD. This CDR3 spans 16 amino acids.

The V call is TRBV5-1, the J call TRBJ2-1; either TRBD1 or TRBD2 may fit D (5 bases each). The CDR3 is 16 residues long. V dropped 4 bases and J dropped 3 bases, with 17 bases sitting between them. Per germline, CDR1 SGHRS and CDR2 YFSETQ. The CDR3 here is CASSAAPGHLYNEQFF. The DNA of the CDR3 is TGCGCCAGCAGCGCCGCCCCGGGGCACCTCTACAATGAGCAGTTCTTC.